This TCR beta chain was found in a study of blood T cells in healthy people across ages. Aged roughly 6 to 95, donors were systemically healthy Caucasians from Russia. Peripheral blood from each donor was collected in a volume of about 10 milliliters. Extracted total RNA amounted to at least 6 micrograms for each sample. Using a J-beta primer mix together with a sample-barcoded 5' primer, a second PCR was run for roughly 7 to 12 cycles. TCRdb ran MiXCR on the 5' RACE reads and lists one entry per CDR3 protein. The sample includes approximately 800,000 distinct CDR3 sequences, 58% of them seen just once. V was trimmed by 2 bases and J by 1 base, leaving 12 bases between them. Germline CDR1 is MNHEY and CDR2 is SVGEGT. CDR3 length equals 16 residues.

The sequenced sample was blood. V gene TRBV6-2 or TRBV6-3 combines with J gene TRBJ2-4, with a possible D match to TRBD2 (6 bases). The sequence was collected from a man aged 25-45 years in good health. The CDR3 DNA sequence: TGTGCCAGCAGTTACGAGGATCGGGGGGCCAAAAACATTCAGTACTTC. This gives the protein CASSYEDRGAKNIQYF.